Following are 21 T cell receptor beta chains from one sample sequenced in a study of vaccination effects on CD4 cells after COVID-19. Which antigens these TCRs recognize remains unknown. Prior to sequencing, the ViraFEST assay stimulated PBMC with viral peptide pools, which expanded the antigen-specific CD4+ T cells. At the end of over 8 days of culture, CD4+ T cells were isolated. Nucleocapsid antibody tests were negative, and the vaccine recipients had no prior SARS-CoV-2 infection. The method was immunoSEQ multiplex PCR; TCRdb's version includes in-frame clones alone and lacks a portion of them. The sample lists tens of thousands of clones, roughly 70% occurring once. Sequencing was performed on CD4+ T cells from PBMCs cultured with SARS-CoV-2 spike peptides, taken before COVID-19 vaccination. These receptors were collected from a human donor who received a COVID-19 vaccine.

The chain joins TRBV4-1 to TRBJ2-1, with 7 bases matching TRBD2. CDR3 size: 13 residues. Germline V gene lookup returns CDR1 MGHRA and CDR2 YSYEKL. V shed 1 base, J shed 9 bases, and the junction held 3 bases outside the gene matches. This CDR3 is CASSQVTSAEQFF. The CDR3 DNA follows: TGCGCCAGCAGCCAAGTTACTAGCGCTGAGCAGTTCTTC.

This sequence joins TRBV5-1 and TRBJ1-1; a weak D match, TRBD1 (5 bases). CDR1 SGHRS and CDR2 YFSETQ come from the germline V gene. V shed 3 bases and J shed 1 base, with 13 bases lying between them. The CDR3 runs to 15 residues. CDR3 nucleotides: TGCGCCAGCAGCTCACAGGCCCCGAGGAACACTGAAGCTTTCTTT. Amino acids: CASSSQAPRNTEAFF.

The rearrangement joins TRBV30 to TRBJ1-5; D remains unclear. The germline gives CDR1 GTSNPN, CDR2 SVGIG (reference sequence). This CDR3 has 14 amino acids. Trimming took 0 bases from V and 1 from J, leaving 7 bases between them. The CDR3 loop is CAWSVGGSNQPQHF. In DNA, the CDR3 is TGTGCCTGGAGTGTGGGAGGGAGCAATCAGCCCCAGCATTTT. The whole variable domain, filled in from reference TRBV30 and TRBJ1-5, reads SQTIHQWPATLVQPVGSPLSLECTVEGTSNPNLYWYRQAAGRGLQLLFYSVGIGQISSEVPQNLSASRPQDRQFILSSKKLLLSDSGFYLCAWSVGGSNQPQHFGDGTRLSIL.

The chain joins TRBV10-3 to TRBJ1-3; the match to TRBD1 covers 7 bases. This CDR3 spans 18 amino acids. The J segment lost 0 bases and the V segment lost 2 bases, leaving 10 bases of the junction unmatched. The germline V gene has CDR1 ENHRY and CDR2 SYGVKD. The DNA of the CDR3 is TGTGCCATCAGTGAGATCGGGGGACAGCCGGGCTCTGGAAACACCATATATTTT. It encodes CAISEIGGQPGSGNTIYF.

V is TRBV6-6 and J is TRBJ1-4; TRBD1 aligns across 8 bases. The V segment lost 6 bases and the J segment 5 bases; nucleotides outside the gene matches: 14. This CDR3 has 17 residues. Germline loops: CDR1 MNHNY, CDR2 SVGAGI (reference sequence). CDR3 residues: CASRRFLGTGGNEKLFF. In nucleotides, the CDR3 is TGTGCCAGCAGACGATTCTTGGGGACAGGTGGAAATGAAAAACTGTTTTTT.

J is TRBJ1-5 and V is TRBV24-1; D unresolved. The ends were cut back, 7 bases at V and 7 bases at J, with 4 bases in the middle. The length of the CDR3 is 10 residues. CDR1 KGHDR and CDR2 SFDVKD come from the germline V gene. DNA for the CDR3: TGTGCCACCAGCCGGCAGCCCCAGCATTTT. Encoded protein: CATSRQPQHF.

The chain combines TRBV7-9 with TRBJ1-3; TRBD1 aligns across 7 bases. Per the germline V gene, CDR1 is SEHNR and CDR2 is FQNEAQ (reference sequence). The ends lost 4 bases at V and 0 bases at J; junction bases unmatched: 12. The CDR3 sequence is 18 residues long. CDR3 sequence reads: CASSWGPQGLGSGNTIYF. The CDR3 region has the DNA TGTGCCAGCAGCTGGGGCCCACAGGGGTTGGGCTCTGGAAACACCATATATTTT.

CDR3 region: CSVGGQGLPTEAFF. CDR3 DNA: TGCAGCGTGGGGGGGCAGGGGCTGCCCACTGAAGCTTTCTTT. V gene TRBV29-1 combines with J gene TRBJ1-1; D is perhaps TRBD1 (6 bases). V was trimmed by 6 bases and J by 4 bases, leaving 18 bases between them. This CDR3 spans 14 amino acids. Germline CDR1 is SQVTM and CDR2 is ANQGSEA.

The J gene is TRBJ2-3, the V gene TRBV30, with TRBD2 matching 11 bases. Germline values: CDR1 GTSNPN, CDR2 SVGIG (reference sequence). The CDR3 extends over 20 amino acids. J gave up 10 bases and V 0 bases, and 24 bases lay outside the gene matches. The CDR3 sequence: CAWSVGPLAGGLGGHRSQYF. Here the CDR3 DNA reads TGTGCCTGGAGTGTAGGGCCCTTAGCGGGGGGGCTGGGTGGTCACCGGTCGCAGTATTTT.

The chain joins TRBV14 to TRBJ2-1; 13 bases map to TRBD2. Per germline, CDR1 SGHDN and CDR2 FVKESK. The CDR3 has 19 residues. The trim removed 0 bases at V and 0 bases at J, leaving 5 bases unmatched. CDR3 loop: CASSQDRLAGGLSYNEQFF. CDR3 in DNA: TGTGCCAGCAGCCAAGATCGACTAGCGGGGGGCCTCTCCTACAATGAGCAGTTCTTC.

The chain recombines TRBV9 with TRBJ1-4; maybe TRBD1 (5 bases). The CDR3 has 14 residues. The V gene lost 2 bases and the J gene lost 5 bases, with 10 bases spanning the gap. Germline CDR1 and CDR2: SGDLS and YYNGEE. The CDR3 is CASSVGTANEKLFF. Here the CDR3 DNA reads TGTGCCAGCAGCGTGGGGACCGCAAATGAAAAACTGTTTTTT.

The genes are TRBV10-3 and TRBJ2-7; D call uncertain. This CDR3 region has 15 residues. V was cut by 3 bases and J by 1 base, with 13 bases left in between. Looked up from germline, CDR1 is ENHRY and CDR2 is SYGVKD. This CDR3 reads CAISDTNKISYEQYF. The CDR3 region has the DNA TGTGCCATCAGTGATACAAATAAAATATCCTACGAGCAGTACTTC.

The genes are TRBV7-2 and TRBJ2-7; D tentatively fits TRBD1 or TRBD2 (5 bases each). The V end was cut by 1 base, the J end by 2 bases, with 9 bases between. CDR1 is SGHTA and CDR2 is FQGNSA in the germline V gene. The CDR3 is 14 residues long. CDR3 in DNA: TGTGCCAGCAGCTTAGGTGGGGGACCCTACGAGCAGTACTTC. Encoded protein: CASSLGGGPYEQYF.

The chain recombines TRBV29-1 with TRBJ2-7, with 11 bases that match TRBD1. The CDR3 is made up of 17 amino acids. Germline loops: CDR1 SQVTM, CDR2 ANQGSEA. Trimming at V came to 4 bases and at J to 1 base, leaving 12 bases not matched to a gene. In DNA form, the CDR3 reads TGCAGCGTTGTATCGGACAGGGGGCGCTTCGTGTCCTACGAGCAGTACTTC. It codes for CSVVSDRGRFVSYEQYF.

The chain links TRBV18 to TRBJ2-4, with 9 bases lining up with TRBD2. The V segment lost 3 bases and the J segment 8 bases; nucleotides outside the gene matches: 11. CDR1 KGHSH and CDR2 LQKENI come from the germline V gene. The CDR3 sequence is 16 residues long. The chain's CDR3 is CASSPKGHSGSHIQYF. The CDR3 DNA sequence: TGTGCCAGCTCACCCAAGGGCCATAGCGGGAGCCACATTCAGTACTTC.

This clone was seen more than once but under ten times. The chain uses TRBV19 and TRBJ1-5; maybe TRBD1 (6 bases). The germline V gene encodes CDR1 LNHDA and CDR2 SQIVND (reference sequence). CDR3 length: 16 amino acids. The V end lost 3 bases, the J end lost 4 bases, and 16 bases lay between the germline ends. CDR3 residues: CASSIGGVMGNQPQHF. The DNA for the CDR3 is TGTGCCAGTAGTATCGGGGGCGTTATGGGGAATCAGCCCCAGCATTTT.

The rearrangement links TRBV27 to TRBJ1-1, with D possibly TRBD1 on 6 matching bases. Germline assignment: CDR1 MNHEY and CDR2 SMNVEV (reference sequence). The CDR3 extends over 12 amino acids. The V end was cut by 6 bases, the J end by 7 bases, with 12 bases between. In DNA, the CDR3 is TGTGCCAGCAGCCCTACAGGGTTTGAAGCTTTCTTT. It is translated as CASSPTGFEAFF.

The V gene is TRBV12-5, the J gene TRBJ2-3; TRBD1 or TRBD2 may be the D gene (5 bases each). The CDR3 loop spans 15 amino acids. Germline CDR1 is LGHNT and CDR2 is FRNRAP. Trimming removed 1 base at V and 6 bases at J, with 14 bases between. The CDR3 sequence: CASGLGDGRRDTQYF. The CDR3 nucleotides read TGTGCTAGTGGTTTGGGGGACGGTCGTAGGGATACGCAGTATTTT.

This chain links TRBV5-1 with TRBJ2-7; possibly TRBD1 for D (5 bases). The length of the CDR3 is 15 residues. V shed 0 bases and J shed 2 bases, with 12 bases lying between them. Germline CDR1 SGHRS, CDR2 YFSETQ. This CDR3 is CASSLAGQAPYEQYF. The CDR3, as DNA: TGCGCCAGCAGCTTGGCAGGGCAGGCTCCCTACGAGCAGTACTTC.

The CDR3 here is CASGGWNQPQHF. In nucleotides, the CDR3 is TGTGCCAGCGGAGGGTGGAACCAGCCCCAGCATTTT. The chain employs TRBV5-8 and TRBJ1-5; D is undetermined. The CDR3 totals 12 residues. V was trimmed by 7 bases and J by 7 bases, leaving 12 bases between them. CDR1 is SGHTS, CDR2 YDEGEE, per germline. Based on the CDR3 plus reference TRBV5-8 and TRBJ1-5, the full variable domain is EAGVTQSPTHLIKTRGQQATLRCSPISGHTSVYWYQQALGLGLQFLLWYDEGEERNRGNFPPRFSGRQFPNYSSELNVNALELEDSALYLCASGGWNQPQHFGDGTRLSIL.

This chain links TRBV9 with TRBJ2-2, with 10 positions matching TRBD1. The CDR3 extends over 18 amino acids. Germline V gene sequence: CDR1 SGDLS, CDR2 YYNGEE. V shed 4 bases, J shed 1 base, and the junction held 10 bases outside the gene matches. The CDR3 loop reads CASSYPGTGVGNTGELFF. DNA of the CDR3: TGTGCCAGCAGCTACCCCGGGACAGGGGTAGGGAACACCGGGGAGCTGTTTTTT.